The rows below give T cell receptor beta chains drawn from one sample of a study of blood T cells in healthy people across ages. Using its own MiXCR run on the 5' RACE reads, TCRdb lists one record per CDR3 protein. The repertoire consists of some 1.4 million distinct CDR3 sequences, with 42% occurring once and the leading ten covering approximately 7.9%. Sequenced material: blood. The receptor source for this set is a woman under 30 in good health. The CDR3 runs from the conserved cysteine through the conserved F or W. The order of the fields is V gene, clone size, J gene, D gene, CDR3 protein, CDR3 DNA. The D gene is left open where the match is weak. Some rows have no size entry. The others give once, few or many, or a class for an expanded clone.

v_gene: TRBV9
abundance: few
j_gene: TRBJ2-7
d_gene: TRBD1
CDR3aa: CASSQHQGASYEQYF
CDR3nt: TGTGCCAGCAGCCAGCACCAGGGGGCTTCCTACGAGCAGTACTTC

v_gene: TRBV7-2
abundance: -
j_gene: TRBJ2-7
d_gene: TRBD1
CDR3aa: CASSQRTGTGGYEQYF
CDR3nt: TGTGCCAGCAGCCAAAGAACCGGGACAGGGGGCTACGAGCAGTACTTC

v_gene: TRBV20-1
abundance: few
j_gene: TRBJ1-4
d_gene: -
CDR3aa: CSANGATNEKLFF
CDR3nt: TGCAGCGCTAACGGGGCGACTAATGAAAAACTGTTTTTT

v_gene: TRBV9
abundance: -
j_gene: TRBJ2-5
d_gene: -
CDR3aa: CASSVARETQETQYF
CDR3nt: TGTGCCAGCAGCGTAGCCAGGGAAACTCAAGAGACCCAGTACTTC

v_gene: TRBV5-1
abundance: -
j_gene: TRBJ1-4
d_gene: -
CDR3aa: CASSLRQNNEKLFF
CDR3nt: TGCGCCAGCAGCTTGCGGCAAAATAATGAAAAACTGTTTTTT

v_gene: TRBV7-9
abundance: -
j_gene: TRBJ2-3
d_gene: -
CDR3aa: CASSLVLIPDTQYF
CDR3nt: TGTGCCAGCAGCTTAGTATTAATCCCAGATACGCAGTATTTT

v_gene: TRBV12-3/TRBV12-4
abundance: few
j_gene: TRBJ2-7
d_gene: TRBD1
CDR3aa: CASSLGDRVAYEQYF
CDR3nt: TGTGCCAGCAGTTTAGGTGACAGGGTCGCCTACGAGCAGTACTTC

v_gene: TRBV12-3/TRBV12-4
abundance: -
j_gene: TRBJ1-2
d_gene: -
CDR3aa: CASRTGTYPNYGYTF
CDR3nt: TGTGCCAGCAGAACAGGGACGTACCCTAACTATGGCTACACCTTC

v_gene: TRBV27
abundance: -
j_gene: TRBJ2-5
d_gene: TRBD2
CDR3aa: CASRQAGGYFQETQYF
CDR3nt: TGTGCCAGCAGACAAGCGGGGGGGTATTTCCAAGAGACCCAGTACTTC

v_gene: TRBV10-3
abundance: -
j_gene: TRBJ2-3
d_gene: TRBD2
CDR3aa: CAISRGAGVGTDTQYF
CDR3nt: TGTGCCATCAGTAGAGGCGCGGGGGTCGGCACAGATACGCAGTATTTT

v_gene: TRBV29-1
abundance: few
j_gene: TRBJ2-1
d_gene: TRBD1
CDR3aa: CSVTGKGVYNEQFF
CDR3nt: TGCAGCGTGACAGGGAAAGGGGTGTACAATGAGCAGTTCTTC

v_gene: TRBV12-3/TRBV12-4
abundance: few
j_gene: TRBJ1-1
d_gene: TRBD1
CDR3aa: CASSLAPGQTNTEAFF
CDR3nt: TGTGCCAGCAGTTTAGCACCGGGACAGACTAACACTGAAGCTTTCTTT

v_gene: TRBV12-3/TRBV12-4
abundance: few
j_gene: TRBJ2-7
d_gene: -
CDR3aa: CASSFRRKPPYEQYF
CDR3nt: TGTGCCAGCAGTTTCCGGCGAAAGCCCCCCTACGAGCAGTACTTC

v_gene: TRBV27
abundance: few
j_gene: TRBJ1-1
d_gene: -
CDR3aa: CASSPGTTGNTEAFF
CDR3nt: TGTGCCAGCAGTCCGGGGACAACGGGGAACACTGAAGCTTTCTTT

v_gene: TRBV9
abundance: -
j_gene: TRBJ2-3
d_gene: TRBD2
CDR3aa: CASSAGLAGVSDTQYF
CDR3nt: TGTGCCAGCAGCGCCGGACTAGCGGGAGTTTCGGATACGCAGTATTTT

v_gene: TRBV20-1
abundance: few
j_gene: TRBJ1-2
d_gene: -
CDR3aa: CSAGGMGASSSYTF
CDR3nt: TGCAGTGCTGGGGGAATGGGGGCAAGCTCGAGCTACACCTTC

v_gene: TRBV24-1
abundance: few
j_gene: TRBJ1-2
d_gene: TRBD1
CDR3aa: CATSANSGGAFYGYTF
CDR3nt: TGTGCCACCAGTGCAAACTCAGGGGGTGCATTCTATGGCTACACCTTC

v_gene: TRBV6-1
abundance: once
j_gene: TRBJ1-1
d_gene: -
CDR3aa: CASIQLGGSNTEAFF
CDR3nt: TGTGCCAGCATCCAACTCGGGGGGTCCAACACTGAAGCTTTCTTT

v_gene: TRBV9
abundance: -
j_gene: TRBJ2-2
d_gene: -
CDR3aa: CASRLATNTGELFF
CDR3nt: TGTGCCAGCAGGCTAGCGACGAACACCGGGGAGCTGTTTTTT

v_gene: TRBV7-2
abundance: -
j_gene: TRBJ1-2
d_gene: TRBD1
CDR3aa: CASSKGGTGGNYGYTF
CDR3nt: TGTGCCAGCAGCAAAGGAGGGACAGGGGGGAACTATGGCTACACCTTC

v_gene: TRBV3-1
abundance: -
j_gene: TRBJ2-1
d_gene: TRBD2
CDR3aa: CASSPLAGVRDEQFF
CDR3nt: TGTGCCAGCAGCCCCCTGGCGGGGGTCAGAGATGAGCAGTTCTTC

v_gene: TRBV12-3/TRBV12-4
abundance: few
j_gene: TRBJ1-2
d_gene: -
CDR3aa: CASLAEANYGYTF
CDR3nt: TGTGCCAGTCTTGCCGAGGCTAACTATGGCTACACCTTC

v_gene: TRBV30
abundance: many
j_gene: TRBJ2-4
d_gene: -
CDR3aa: CAWSSEIKKNIQYF
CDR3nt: TGTGCCTGGAGTTCAGAGATTAAAAAAAACATTCAGTACTTC

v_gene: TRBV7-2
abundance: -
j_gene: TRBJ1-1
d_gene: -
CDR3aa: CASSFLRGGGTEAFF
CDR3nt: TGTGCCAGCAGCTTTTTAAGGGGGGGTGGGACTGAAGCTTTCTTT

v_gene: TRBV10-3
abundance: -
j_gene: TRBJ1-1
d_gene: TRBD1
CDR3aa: CAISDGTENTEAFF
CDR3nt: TGTGCCATCAGTGACGGGACAGAGAACACTGAAGCTTTCTTT

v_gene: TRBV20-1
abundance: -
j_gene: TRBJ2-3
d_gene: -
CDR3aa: CSVRSPTTDTQYF
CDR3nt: TGCAGTGTCAGGTCCCCTACCACAGATACGCAGTATTTT

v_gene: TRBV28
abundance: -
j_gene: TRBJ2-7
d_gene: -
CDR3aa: CASRSSGEGEQYF
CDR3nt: TGTGCCAGCAGGTCATCAGGGGAAGGCGAGCAGTACTTC

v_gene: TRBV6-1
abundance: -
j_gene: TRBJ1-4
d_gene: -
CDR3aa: CASSETTNTWNEKLFF
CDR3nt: TGTGCCAGCAGTGAAACTACGAACACCTGGAATGAAAAACTGTTTTTT

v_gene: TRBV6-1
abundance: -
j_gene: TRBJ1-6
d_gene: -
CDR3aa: CASSEYARGSYSPLHF
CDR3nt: TGTGCCAGCAGTGAGTACGCCCGCGGGAGTTATTCACCCCTCCACTTT

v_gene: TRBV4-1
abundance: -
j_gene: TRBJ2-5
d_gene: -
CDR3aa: CASSQESGRPETQYF
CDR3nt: TGCGCCAGCAGCCAAGAATCAGGGCGCCCCGAGACCCAGTACTTC

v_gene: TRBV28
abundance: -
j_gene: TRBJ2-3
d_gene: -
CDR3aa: CASLSLSSADTQYF
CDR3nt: TGTGCCAGCCTCTCCCTCAGTTCTGCAGATACGCAGTATTTT

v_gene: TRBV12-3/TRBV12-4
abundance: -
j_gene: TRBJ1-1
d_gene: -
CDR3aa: CASTRGGLAEAFF
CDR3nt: TGTGCCAGCACCCGTGGGGGTTTGGCTGAAGCTTTCTTT

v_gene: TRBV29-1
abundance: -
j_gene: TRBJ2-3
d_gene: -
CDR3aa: CSVEVVKPLHTDTQYF
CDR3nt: TGCAGCGTTGAAGTTGTCAAGCCCCTCCACACAGATACGCAGTATTTT

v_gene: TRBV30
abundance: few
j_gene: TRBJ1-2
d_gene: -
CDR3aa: CAWSVNYGYTF
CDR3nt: TGTGCCTGGAGTGTGAACTATGGCTACACCTTC

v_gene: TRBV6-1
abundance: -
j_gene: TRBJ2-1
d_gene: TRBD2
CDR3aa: CASRRVWRGGTPPYNEQFF
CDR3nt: TGTGCCAGCAGGAGGGTGTGGCGCGGGGGAACGCCCCCTTACAATGAGCAGTTCTTC

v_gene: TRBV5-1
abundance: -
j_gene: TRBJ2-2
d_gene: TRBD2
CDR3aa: CASQRGDPNTGELFF
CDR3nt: TGCGCCAGCCAACGGGGGGACCCCAACACCGGGGAGCTGTTTTTT

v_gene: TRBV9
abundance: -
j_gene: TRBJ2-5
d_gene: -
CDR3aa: CASSVSPAGGETQYF
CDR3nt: TGTGCCAGCAGCGTGTCGCCAGCAGGAGGAGAGACCCAGTACTTC

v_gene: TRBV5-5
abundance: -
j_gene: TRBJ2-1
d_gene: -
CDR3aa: CASSLNPGVGSYNEQFF
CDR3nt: TGTGCCAGCAGCTTGAACCCAGGGGTGGGCTCCTACAATGAGCAGTTCTTC

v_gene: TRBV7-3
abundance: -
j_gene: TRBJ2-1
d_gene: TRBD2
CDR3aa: CASSSREGVRTRRDLGEQFF
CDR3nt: TGTGCCAGCAGCTCCCGAGAAGGCGTACGGACTAGGAGAGATCTCGGGGAGCAGTTCTTC

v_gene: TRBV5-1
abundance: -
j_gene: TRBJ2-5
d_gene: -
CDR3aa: CASSVTTGPGTQYF
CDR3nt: TGCGCCAGCAGCGTGACGACCGGACCAGGGACCCAGTACTTC

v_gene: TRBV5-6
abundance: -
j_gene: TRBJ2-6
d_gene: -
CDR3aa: CASSTPRTGSGANVLTF
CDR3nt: TGTGCCAGCAGCACCCCTCGGACTGGCTCTGGGGCCAACGTCCTGACTTTC

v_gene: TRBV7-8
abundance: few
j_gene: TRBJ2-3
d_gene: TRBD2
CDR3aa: CASGEGLAGATDTQYF
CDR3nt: TGTGCCAGCGGGGAGGGGTTAGCGGGGGCCACAGATACGCAGTATTTT

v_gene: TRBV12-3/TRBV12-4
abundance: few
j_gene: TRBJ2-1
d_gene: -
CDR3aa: CASSPRDGMYNEQFF
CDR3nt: TGTGCCAGCAGCCCTCGGGACGGTATGTACAATGAGCAGTTCTTC

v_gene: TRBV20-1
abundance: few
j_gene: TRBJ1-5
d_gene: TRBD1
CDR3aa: CSARDLAGGRPQHF
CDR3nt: TGCAGTGCTAGAGATCTAGCAGGGGGGCGGCCCCAGCATTTT

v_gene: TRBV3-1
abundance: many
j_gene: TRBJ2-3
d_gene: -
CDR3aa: CASSQGPDTQYF
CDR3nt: TGTGCCAGCAGCCAAGGCCCCGATACGCAGTATTTT

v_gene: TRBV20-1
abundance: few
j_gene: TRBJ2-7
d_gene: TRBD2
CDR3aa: CSATRLAGLYEQYF
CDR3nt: TGCAGTGCTACCAGACTAGCGGGACTCTACGAGCAGTACTTC

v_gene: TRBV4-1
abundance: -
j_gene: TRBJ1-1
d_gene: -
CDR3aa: CASSQPLRGGTEAFF
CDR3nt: TGCGCCAGCAGCCAACCCTTGAGGGGGGGCACTGAAGCTTTCTTT

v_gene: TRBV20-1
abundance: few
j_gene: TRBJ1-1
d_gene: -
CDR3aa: CSARVGDNTEAFF
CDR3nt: TGCAGTGCTAGAGTGGGGGATAACACTGAAGCTTTCTTT

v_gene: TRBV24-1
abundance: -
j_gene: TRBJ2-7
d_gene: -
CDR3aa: CATSALDGYEQYF
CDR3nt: TGTGCCACCAGTGCCCTGGACGGCTACGAGCAGTACTTC

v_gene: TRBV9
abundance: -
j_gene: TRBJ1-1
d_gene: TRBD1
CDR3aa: CASSVGTGGSAEAFF
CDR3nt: TGTGCCAGCAGCGTTGGGACAGGGGGTTCGGCTGAAGCTTTCTTT

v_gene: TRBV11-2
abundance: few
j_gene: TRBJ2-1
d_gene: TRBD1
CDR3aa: CASSALGQSSYNEQFF
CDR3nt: TGTGCCAGCAGCGCCCTGGGACAGAGCTCCTACAATGAGCAGTTCTTC

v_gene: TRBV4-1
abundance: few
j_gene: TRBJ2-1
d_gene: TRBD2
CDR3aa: CASSQDLAGGWNEQFF
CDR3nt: TGCGCCAGCAGCCAAGATCTAGCGGGGGGTTGGAATGAGCAGTTCTTC

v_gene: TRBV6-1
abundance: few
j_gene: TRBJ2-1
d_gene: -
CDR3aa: CASRGVLSYYNEQFF
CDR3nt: TGTGCCAGCAGGGGGGTTTTGAGTTACTACAATGAGCAGTTCTTC

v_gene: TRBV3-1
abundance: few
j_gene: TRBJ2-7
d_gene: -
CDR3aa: CASSPPWGSYEQYF
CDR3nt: TGTGCCAGCAGCCCCCCCTGGGGCTCCTACGAGCAGTACTTC

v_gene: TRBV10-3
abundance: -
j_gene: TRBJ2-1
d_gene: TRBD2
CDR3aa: CATEGTLRLAANNEQFF
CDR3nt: TGTGCCACCGAGGGAACCCTAAGGCTAGCGGCCAACAATGAGCAGTTCTTC

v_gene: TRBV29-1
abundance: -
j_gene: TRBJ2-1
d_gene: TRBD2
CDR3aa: CSVVAGAYNEQFF
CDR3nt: TGCAGCGTTGTTGCGGGGGCCTACAATGAGCAGTTCTTC